One sample yielded the 8 T cell receptor beta chains listed below, sequenced in a study of blood T cell repertoires in COVID-19. The data were produced by immunoSEQ multiplex PCR, yet TCRdb's version contains in-frame clones alone and is incomplete. The profile covers about 59,000 clones, with about nine tenths appearing a single time and 16% taken by the ten largest. Sequencing was performed on peripheral blood. The source of these receptors is a man older than 75 with acute or convalescent COVID-19.

The chain employs TRBV29-1 and TRBJ2-1; 9 nucleotides match TRBD2. The CDR3 runs 15 residues. The germline V gene encodes CDR1 SQVTM and CDR2 ANQGSEA. The V and J ends lost 3 bases and 4 bases, in that order; junction bases with no gene match: 7. The CDR3 sequence: CSVDPAGGPYNEQFF. The CDR3 bases are TGCAGCGTTGATCCAGCGGGGGGACCTTACAATGAGCAGTTCTTC.

This chain links TRBV6-5 with TRBJ2-3; perhaps TRBD2 as D (7 bases). Germline values: CDR1 MNHEY, CDR2 SVGAGI. This CDR3 spans 14 amino acids. V was shortened by 11 bases and J by 2 bases, with 17 bases between the two germline ends. The CDR3 loop is CAARRGGVTDTQYF. CDR3 sequence (DNA): TGTGCCGCCAGAAGGGGGGGCGTCACAGATACGCAGTATTTT.

A single count supports this clone. The chain links TRBV6-5 to TRBJ1-6; D is unresolved. Trimming took off 4 bases at V and 7 bases at J, with 8 bases between the two ends. Germline V lookup: CDR1 MNHEY, CDR2 SVGAGI. The CDR3 spans 13 residues. The CDR3 region is CASSSNRNSPLHF. CDR3 DNA sequence: TGTGCCAGCAGTTCTAACCGGAATTCACCCCTCCACTTT.

The genes are TRBV7-9 and TRBJ2-3; TRBD2 agrees at 11 bases. The length of the CDR3 is 16 residues. The germline gives CDR1 SEHNR, CDR2 FQNEAQ (reference sequence). Trimming took 6 bases from V and 3 from J; bases not matched to a gene: 8. CDR3 region: CASSMGTSGATDTQYF. For the CDR3, the DNA is TGTGCCAGCAGTATGGGGACTAGCGGAGCAACAGATACGCAGTATTTT.

The chain employs TRBV5-5 and TRBJ1-2, with D possibly being TRBD1 (5 bases). Per the germline V gene, CDR1 is SGHKS and CDR2 is YYEKEE (reference sequence). Trimming removed 4 bases from V and 2 bases from J, with 6 bases in between. The CDR3 sequence is 12 residues long. This CDR3 reads CASSGANYGYTF. The CDR3 region has the DNA TGTGCCAGCAGCGGGGCGAACTATGGCTACACCTTC.

The chain links TRBV4-1 to TRBJ2-7; maybe TRBD2 (5 bases). Germline-derived CDR1 and CDR2 are MGHRA and YSYEKL. The length of the CDR3 is 17 residues. The V end was cut by 1 base, the J end by 3 bases, with 19 bases between. The CDR3 sequence is CASSQGNGIRPGYEQYF. The DNA of the CDR3 is TGCGCCAGCAGCCAAGGTAACGGGATTAGGCCCGGCTACGAGCAGTACTTC.

A few counts support this clone. This sequence joins TRBV11-2 and TRBJ1-1; 7 bases align to TRBD1. This CDR3 is 14 amino acids long. Germline V gene sequence: CDR1 SGHAT, CDR2 FQNNGV. V was clipped by 6 bases and J by 0 bases; unmatched bases: 4. CDR3 nucleotides: TGTGCCAGCAGTTTGGGGACAGTGAACACTGAAGCTTTCTTT. Translation: CASSLGTVNTEAFF.

The V gene is TRBV9, the J gene TRBJ1-2; 7 bases line up with TRBD1. The CDR3 contains 14 residues. The germline CDR1 and CDR2 sequences are SGDLS and YYNGEE. V lost 4 bases and J lost 4; bases outside the gene matches: 7. CDR3 protein: CASSKRGDSYGYTF. The CDR3 nucleotides read TGTGCCAGCAGCAAAAGGGGGGACAGCTATGGCTACACCTTC.